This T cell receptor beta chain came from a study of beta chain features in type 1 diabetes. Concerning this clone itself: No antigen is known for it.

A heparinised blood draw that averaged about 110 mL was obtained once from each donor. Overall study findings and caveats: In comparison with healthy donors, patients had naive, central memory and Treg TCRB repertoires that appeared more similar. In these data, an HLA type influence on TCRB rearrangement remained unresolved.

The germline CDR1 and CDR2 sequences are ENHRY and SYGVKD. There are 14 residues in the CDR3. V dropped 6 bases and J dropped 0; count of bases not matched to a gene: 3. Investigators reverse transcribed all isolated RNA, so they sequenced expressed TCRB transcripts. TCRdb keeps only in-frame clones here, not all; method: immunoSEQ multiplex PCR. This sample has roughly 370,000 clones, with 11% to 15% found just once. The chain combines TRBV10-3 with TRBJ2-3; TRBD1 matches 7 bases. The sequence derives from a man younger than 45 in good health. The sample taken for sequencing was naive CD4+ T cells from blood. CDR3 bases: TGTGCCATCAGGGGACAGAAGAGCACAGATACGCAGTATTTT. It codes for CAIRGQKSTDTQYF.